The T cell receptor beta chain described here comes from a study of blood T cell repertoires in COVID-19. Study as a whole: In each case, the material was cDNA or gDNA derived from T cells, B-cell-depleted T cells, or PBMCs.

Source study methods: Reference gene primer amplification in the assay estimated nucleated cell counts. Clones were read by immunoSEQ multiplex PCR, and TCRdb kept only the in-frame ones, dropping some. The V and J calls and clone size are taken from that table; D and trimming were inferred from the DNA. This sample has about 200,000 clones, with about four fifths found just once. The ends were cut back, 2 bases at V and 7 bases at J, with 8 bases in the middle. Germline-derived CDR1 and CDR2 are MNHEY and SMNVEV (reference sequence). This CDR3 has 13 amino acids. Before being deemed recovered, Cohort 3 donors had two negative PCRs, clearance, or symptom resolution.

The sample was PBMCs or T cells enriched from blood (not recorded which). The receptor's source is a man aged 35-49 years who had recovered from COVID-19. This chain joins TRBV27 and TRBJ2-2; a weak D match, TRBD2 (5 bases). The CDR3 DNA sequence: TGTGCCAGCAGTTTACGGACTGTCGGGGAGCTGTTTTTT. Its translation is CASSLRTVGELFF.